This TCR beta chain comes out of a study of blood T cell repertoires in COVID-19. Study in general: Sample material is recorded as cDNA or gDNA derived from T cells, B-cell-depleted T cells, or PBMCs.

The CDR3 has 17 residues. V shed 3 bases and J 4 bases; nucleotides not matched to a gene: 13. Germline V gene lookup returns CDR1 GTSNPN and CDR2 SVGIG (reference sequence). TCRdb's table, derived via immunoSEQ multiplex PCR, lists solely in-frame clones and lacks some. This table has about 140,000 clones, more than 70% appearing once. Study members were between about 18 and 100 years old and lived in over 20 US regions. The rearrangement links TRBV30 to TRBJ1-1; 11 bases line up with TRBD1. The sequenced sample was PBMCs or T cells enriched from blood (not recorded which). The TCR was taken from a man aged 35 to 55 with acute COVID-19. CDR3 in amino acids: CAWSLQPPGQGATEAFF. The CDR3 DNA follows: TGTGCCTGGAGCCTACAACCCCCTGGACAGGGGGCCACTGAAGCTTTCTTT.